The 28 T cell receptor beta chains below were found in one sample sequenced in a study of beta chain features in type 1 diabetes. The whole isolated RNA underwent reverse transcription, so sequencing captured expressed TCRB transcripts. Sequencing was performed with immunoSEQ multiplex PCR; in TCRdb, only in-frame clones are kept and a portion is missing. This sample has a few hundred thousand clones, with approximately 28% found just once. Specimen: naive CD4+ T cells from blood. These receptors originate from a man younger than 35 in good health.

The chain employs TRBV4-3 and TRBJ2-7, with D possibly TRBD2 on 7 matching bases. V was cut by 0 bases and J by 3 bases, with 12 bases left in between. Germline V gene lookup returns CDR1 LGHNA and CDR2 YSLEER. This CDR3 contains 15 residues. The CDR3 is CASSQEYRGGYEQYF. CDR3 sequence (DNA): TGCGCCAGCAGCCAAGAGTATAGGGGGGGCTACGAGCAGTACTTC.

V usage is TRBV6-1 and J usage is TRBJ2-3; possible D gene TRBD2, 5 bases. The V gene's germline CDR1 is MNHNS and CDR2 SASEGT. CDR3 length equals 12 residues. V dropped 8 bases and J dropped 3 bases, with 9 bases sitting between them. This chain's CDR3 is CASESGTDTQYF. Written as DNA, the CDR3 is TGTGCCAGCGAGAGCGGAACAGATACGCAGTATTTT.

This clone has just one count. J is TRBJ2-5 and V is TRBV2; 9 bases are shared with TRBD2. There are 15 residues in the CDR3. Germline trimming cut 6 bases from V and 2 bases from J; bases unmatched to any gene: 7. Germline V gene lookup returns CDR1 SNHLY and CDR2 FYNNEI. CDR3 coding DNA: TGTGCCAGCAGGCGCGGGAGGGGACTTCAAGAGACCCAGTACTTC. This translates into CASRRGRGLQETQYF.

This clone was recorded at least ten times. The CDR3 nucleotides read TGTGCCAGCAGCTTAGAGCGGCTAGCAGACCACGAGCAGTACTTC. Amino acids: CASSLERLADHEQYF. The chain links TRBV7-2 to TRBJ2-7; TRBD2 is a possible D gene (5 bases). Trimming removed 1 base from V and 5 bases from J, with 15 bases in between. There are 15 residues in the CDR3. Germline CDR1 is SGHTA and CDR2 is FQGNSA.

The chain has TRBV6-6 and TRBJ2-1, with 7 bases lining up with TRBD2. V gave up 8 bases and J gave up 5 bases; unmatched junction bases: 6. The CDR3 contains 13 residues. CDR1 and CDR2 (germline): MNHNY, SVGAGI (reference sequence). The CDR3 loop is CASGLAANNEQFF. The CDR3 nucleotides read TGTGCCAGCGGCCTAGCGGCGAACAATGAGCAGTTCTTC.

The rearrangement links TRBV5-4 to TRBJ2-3; 9 positions match TRBD2. Germline CDR1 reads SGHNT; CDR2 reads YYREEE (reference sequence). V gave up 1 base and J gave up 2 bases; unmatched junction bases: 5. The CDR3 runs 16 residues. CDR3 region: CASSLRVAGVTDTQYF. CDR3 coding DNA: TGTGCCAGCAGCTTGAGGGTAGCGGGAGTCACAGATACGCAGTATTTT.

This clone was seen only a few times. The chain uses TRBV20-1 and TRBJ2-7; perhaps TRBD2 as D (5 bases). V shed 6 bases and J shed 3 bases, with 9 bases lying between them. This CDR3 is 11 amino acids long. Germline V gives CDR1 DFQATT, CDR2 SNEGSKA (reference sequence). This CDR3 is CSAPEDYEQYF. The CDR3 DNA is TGCAGTGCCCCGGAGGACTACGAGCAGTACTTC.

The rearrangement joins TRBV30 to TRBJ1-4; D not certain. CDR3 size: 15 residues. Deletions cut 2 bases from V and 0 bases from J, with 10 bases between. Germline CDR1 is GTSNPN and CDR2 is SVGIG (reference sequence). The CDR3 here is CAWSINLATNEKLFF. CDR3 bases: TGTGCCTGGAGTATCAATCTGGCAACTAATGAAAAACTGTTTTTT.

This clone showed up just a few times. The chain joins TRBV7-9 to TRBJ2-7; 7 bases map to TRBD1. The CDR3 length is 15 residues. The germline V gene has CDR1 SEHNR and CDR2 FQNEAQ (reference sequence). Trimming took 3 bases from V and 2 from J; bases not matched to a gene: 7. The CDR3 is CASSFGDSGPYEQYF. As DNA, the CDR3 is TGTGCCAGCAGCTTCGGGGACAGCGGACCCTACGAGCAGTACTTC.

The V and J genes are TRBV6-1 and TRBJ2-2, with 7 bases matching TRBD2. Germline V gene data show CDR1 as MNHNS and CDR2 as SASEGT. V was clipped by 6 bases and J by 7 bases; unmatched bases: 2. The CDR3 is 12 amino acids. CDR3 sequence: CASRPSGGELFF. DNA for the CDR3: TGTGCCAGCAGGCCTAGCGGCGGGGAGCTGTTTTTT.

The chain links TRBV18 to TRBJ1-2; TRBD1 agrees at 11 bases. This CDR3 spans 14 amino acids. V was clipped by 6 bases and J by 3 bases; unmatched bases: 3. Looked up from germline, CDR1 is KGHSH and CDR2 is LQKENI. This CDR3 reads CASSLGQGDYGYTF. The CDR3 DNA reads as TGTGCCAGCTCCCTGGGACAGGGGGACTATGGCTACACCTTC.

This rearrangement joins TRBV7-2 to TRBJ2-7, with D perhaps matching TRBD2 (5 bases). Per germline, CDR1 SGHTA and CDR2 FQGNSA. This CDR3 spans 17 amino acids. V gave up 1 base and J gave up 0 bases, with 16 bases separating them. The CDR3 spells CASSLEGSGLSSYEQYF. The CDR3 DNA sequence: TGTGCCAGCAGCTTAGAAGGAAGCGGCTTGAGCTCCTACGAGCAGTACTTC.

Comments on this clone: The sample carries other DNA sequences with the same CDR3. The V and J genes are TRBV7-2 and TRBJ2-1; tentatively, D is TRBD1 (6 bases). Germline V lookup: CDR1 SGHTA, CDR2 FQGNSA. This CDR3 is built from 15 residues. V lost 5 bases to trimming and J lost 0 bases, with 11 bases between them. The CDR3 region is CASSLDRSSYNEQFF. CDR3 bases: TGTGCCAGCAGCCTCGACAGGAGCTCCTACAATGAGCAGTTCTTC.

This chain joins TRBV28 and TRBJ2-3; 10 bases match TRBD2. There are 14 residues in the CDR3. V trimming: 6 bases; J trimming: 3 bases; junction bases outside the gene matches: 3. CDR1 is MDHEN, CDR2 SYDVKM, per germline. CDR3 DNA: TGTGCCAGCAGCAAGACTAGCGGGACAGATACGCAGTATTTT. Protein sequence: CASSKTSGTDTQYF.

V gene TRBV29-1 combines with J gene TRBJ2-1; possible D gene TRBD2, 6 bases. The CDR3 is made up of 16 amino acids. Germline V gives CDR1 SQVTM, CDR2 ANQGSEA. V was cut by 7 bases and J by 0 bases, with 19 bases left in between. This chain's CDR3 is CSAPVFAGSSYNEQFF. CDR3 coding DNA: TGCAGCGCCCCCGTTTTTGCGGGGAGCTCCTACAATGAGCAGTTCTTC.

The V call is TRBV7-8, the J call TRBJ2-7; a weak D match, TRBD1 (6 bases). Trimming took 2 bases from V and 7 from J, leaving 15 bases between them. Germline V lookup: CDR1 SGHVS, CDR2 FQNEAQ. The CDR3 runs 14 residues. CDR3 bases: TGTGCCAGCAGCTTATCCCTGCAGGGGTATGAGCAGTACTTC. Its protein is CASSLSLQGYEQYF.

The chain carries TRBV30 and TRBJ2-2, with D possibly being TRBD1 or TRBD2 (6 bases each). The CDR3 runs 14 residues. CDR1 and CDR2 from the germline V gene are GTSNPN and SVGIG (reference sequence). V was shortened by 2 bases and J by 7 bases, with 14 bases between the two germline ends. The CDR3 DNA reads TGTGCCTGGAGTACTATTAGGGGGGTCGGGGAGCTGTTTTTT. As protein: CAWSTIRGVGELFF.

This clone was seen more than once but under ten times. At the DNA level, this CDR3 is encoded by other sequences in the same sample as well. The chain combines TRBV29-1 with TRBJ2-7; 10 bases match TRBD2. Trimming at V came to 6 bases and at J to 2 bases, leaving 7 bases not matched to a gene. The germline V gene encodes CDR1 SQVTM and CDR2 ANQGSEA. CDR3 length: 14 amino acids. The chain's CDR3 is CSVRRTSGTYEQYF. The CDR3 region has the DNA TGCAGCGTGAGGCGGACTAGCGGAACCTACGAGCAGTACTTC.

V is TRBV9 and J is TRBJ2-2, with D possibly called TRBD1 or TRBD2 (5 bases each). V dropped 2 bases and J dropped 6 bases, with 11 bases sitting between them. The CDR3 spans 14 residues. The germline CDR1 and CDR2 sequences are SGDLS and YYNGEE. CDR3 amino acids: CASSVFGASGELFF. The DNA of the CDR3 is TGTGCCAGCAGCGTTTTCGGGGCTTCCGGGGAGCTGTTTTTT. Based on the CDR3 plus reference TRBV9 and TRBJ2-2, the full variable domain is DSGVTQTPKHLITATGQRVTLRCSPRSGDLSVYWYQQSLDQGLQFLIQYYNGEERAKGNILERFSAQQFPDLHSELNLSSLELGDSALYFCASSVFGASGELFFGEGSRLTVL.

The V gene is TRBV7-3, the J gene TRBJ2-5; the D is unclear. Per germline, CDR1 SGHTA and CDR2 FQGTGA. Trimming cost V 2 bases and J 4 bases, with 8 bases left between them. The CDR3 consists of 13 residues. CDR3 loop: CASSLGARETQYF. In DNA, the CDR3 is TGTGCCAGCAGCTTAGGAGCGAGAGAGACCCAGTACTTC.

This chain uses TRBV29-1 with TRBJ2-7; the D is unclear. V was cut by 6 bases and J by 5 bases, with 23 bases left in between. Germline assignment: CDR1 SQVTM and CDR2 ANQGSEA. The CDR3 sequence is 15 residues long. CDR3 amino acids: CSVGRALTGPDEQYF. The DNA for the CDR3 is TGCAGCGTCGGACGGGCACTCACTGGTCCGGACGAGCAGTACTTC.

This clone turned up a few times. The chain couples TRBV7-9 to TRBJ2-2, with 9 bases fitting TRBD2. Trimming took 5 bases from V and 6 from J; bases not matched to a gene: 4. CDR1 is SEHNR and CDR2 is FQNEAQ in the germline V gene (reference sequence). The CDR3 loop spans 14 amino acids. CDR3 DNA: TGTGCCAGCAGCGCGAGGACTAGCGCCGGGGAGCTGTTTTTT. Translation: CASSARTSAGELFF.

This clone was counted a few times. The chain recombines TRBV29-1 with TRBJ2-5, with D maybe TRBD1 (5 bases). Trimming took off 4 bases at V and 7 bases at J, with 13 bases between the two ends. Germline values: CDR1 SQVTM, CDR2 ANQGSEA. The CDR3 runs to 12 residues. CDR3 sequence: CSVGQNIGTQYF. The CDR3 DNA follows: TGCAGCGTTGGACAGAATATTGGGACCCAGTACTTC. The entire variable domain, with the rest obtained from reference TRBV29-1 and TRBJ2-5, is as follows: SAVISQKPSRDICQRGTSLTIQCQVDSQVTMMFWYRQQPGQSLTLIATANQGSEATYESGFVIDKFPISRPNLTFSTLTVSNMSPEDSSIYLCSVGQNIGTQYFGPGTRLLVL.

The chain couples TRBV9 to TRBJ1-1; no definite D call. The CDR3 totals 15 residues. Trimming removed 0 bases from V and 1 base from J, with 10 bases in between. Germline V gene lookup returns CDR1 SGDLS and CDR2 YYNGEE. CDR3 bases: TGTGCCAGCAGCGTAGGCCTATCGTGGAACACTGAAGCTTTCTTT. Encoded protein: CASSVGLSWNTEAFF.

The V and J genes are TRBV7-8 and TRBJ2-2, with 8 bases matching TRBD2. Germline V gives CDR1 SGHVS, CDR2 FQNEAQ. Trimming at V came to 5 bases and at J to 4 bases, leaving 6 bases not matched to a gene. CDR3 length: 15 amino acids. The CDR3 region has the DNA TGTGCCAGCAGCCGAATAGCGGGAAGCACCGGGGAGCTGTTTTTT. As protein: CASSRIAGSTGELFF.

In this sample, this clone turned up a few times. The chain combines TRBV29-1 with TRBJ2-7, with 8 bases matching TRBD2. Germline CDR1 reads SQVTM; CDR2 reads ANQGSEA. Trimming at V came to 7 bases and at J to 5 bases, leaving 10 bases not matched to a gene. The CDR3 spans 13 residues. CDR3 in DNA: TGCAGCGGTGGAGCGGGAGTATCGGACGAGCAGTACTTC. Its protein is CSGGAGVSDEQYF.

This clone was detected a few times. This chain links TRBV27 with TRBJ2-6; D is perhaps TRBD2 (6 bases). CDR3 length: 17 residues. Per germline, CDR1 MNHEY and CDR2 SMNVEV (reference sequence). V was trimmed by 5 bases and J by 0 bases, leaving 14 bases between them. The CDR3 is CASSSPGLNSGANVLTF. Here the CDR3 DNA reads TGTGCCAGCAGTAGTCCGGGACTCAACTCTGGGGCCAACGTCCTGACTTTC.

This clone showed up just a few times. The V gene is TRBV9, the J gene TRBJ2-5, with TRBD1 matching over 7 bases. CDR3 length: 15 residues. V shed 0 bases, J shed 4 bases, and the junction held 6 bases outside the gene matches. Germline V gene lookup returns CDR1 SGDLS and CDR2 YYNGEE. CDR3 in DNA: TGTGCCAGCAGCGTAGGGGCAGGGGGTCCAGAGACCCAGTACTTC. Translation: CASSVGAGGPETQYF.